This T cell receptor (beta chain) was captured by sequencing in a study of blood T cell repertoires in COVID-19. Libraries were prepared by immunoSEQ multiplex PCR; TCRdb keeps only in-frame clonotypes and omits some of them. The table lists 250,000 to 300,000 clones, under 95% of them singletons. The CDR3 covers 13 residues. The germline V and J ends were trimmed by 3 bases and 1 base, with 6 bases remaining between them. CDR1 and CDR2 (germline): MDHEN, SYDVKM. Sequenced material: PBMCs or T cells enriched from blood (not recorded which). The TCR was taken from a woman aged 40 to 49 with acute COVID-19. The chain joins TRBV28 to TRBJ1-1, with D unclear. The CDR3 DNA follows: TGTGCCAGCAGTTTCGGAGGGAACACTGAAGCTTTCTTT. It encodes CASSFGGNTEAFF.